Included here is one T cell receptor (beta chain) sequence, with context. Its antigen remains unknown. Primers: 60 Vbeta forward and 13 Jbeta reverse. The table came from immunoSEQ multiplex PCR; TCRdb's copy has only in-frame clones and leaves some out. Of some 170,000 clones in the sample, around 81% were seen once. The data are from a study of cytomegalovirus exposure and HLA in healthy donors. Findings and caveats of the study: Clonal expansion was found to be greater in HLA-associated TCR beta chains than in equally common others in a later analysis. Associated with cytomegalovirus, according to the listing, were 150 to 200 TCR beta chains. A previous analysis found most TCR beta V segments productive roughly 87% or roughly 30% of the time.

Trimming took off 9 bases at V and 0 bases at J, with 8 bases between the two ends. Per germline, CDR1 LNHDA and CDR2 SQIVND (reference sequence). The CDR3 spans 12 residues. V gene TRBV19 combines with J gene TRBJ1-1; D gene ambiguous. This clonotype originated in a woman between 50 and 59 years old in good health and CMV-seronegative. The material sequenced was PBMCs. CDR3 amino acids: CASSLMNTEAFF. For the CDR3, the DNA is TGTGCCAGCTCTTTAATGAACACTGAAGCTTTCTTT.